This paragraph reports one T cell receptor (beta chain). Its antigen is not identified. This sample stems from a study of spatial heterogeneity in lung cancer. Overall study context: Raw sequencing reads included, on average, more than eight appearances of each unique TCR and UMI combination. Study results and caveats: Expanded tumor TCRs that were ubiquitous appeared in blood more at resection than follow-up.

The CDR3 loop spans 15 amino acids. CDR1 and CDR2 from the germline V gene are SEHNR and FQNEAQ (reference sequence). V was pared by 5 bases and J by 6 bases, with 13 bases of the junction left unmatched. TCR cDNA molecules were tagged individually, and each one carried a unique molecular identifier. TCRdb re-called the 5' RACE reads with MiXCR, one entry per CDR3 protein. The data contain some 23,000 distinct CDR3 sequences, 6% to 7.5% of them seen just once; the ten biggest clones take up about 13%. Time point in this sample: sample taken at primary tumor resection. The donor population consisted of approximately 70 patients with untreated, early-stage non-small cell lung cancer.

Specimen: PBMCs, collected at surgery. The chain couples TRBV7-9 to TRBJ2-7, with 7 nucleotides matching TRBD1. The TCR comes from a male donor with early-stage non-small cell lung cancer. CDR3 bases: TGTGCCAGCAGCACCTGGACAGGACGGGCCGGCGAGCAGTACTTC. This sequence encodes CASSTWTGRAGEQYF. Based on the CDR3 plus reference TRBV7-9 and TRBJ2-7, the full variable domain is DTGVSQNPRHKITKRGQNVTFRCDPISEHNRLYWYRQTLGQGPEFLTYFQNEAQLEKSRLLSDRFSAERPKGSFSTLEIQRTEQGDSAMYLCASSTWTGRAGEQYFGPGTRLTVT.